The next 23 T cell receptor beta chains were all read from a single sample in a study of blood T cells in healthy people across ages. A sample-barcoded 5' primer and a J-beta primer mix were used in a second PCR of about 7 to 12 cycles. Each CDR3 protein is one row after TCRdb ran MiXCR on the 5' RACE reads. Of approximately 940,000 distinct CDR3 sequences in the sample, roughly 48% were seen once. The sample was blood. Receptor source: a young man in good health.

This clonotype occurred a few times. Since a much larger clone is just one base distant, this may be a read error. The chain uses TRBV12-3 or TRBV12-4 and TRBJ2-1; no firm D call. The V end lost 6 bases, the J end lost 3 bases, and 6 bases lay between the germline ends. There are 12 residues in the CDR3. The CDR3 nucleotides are TGTGCCAGCAGCCATGGCTACAATGAGCAGTTCTTC. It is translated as CASSHGYNEQFF.

CDR3 loop: CSANDRDDTQYF. The CDR3 region has the DNA TGCAGTGCCAATGACAGGGATGATACGCAGTATTTT. V is TRBV20-1 and J is TRBJ2-3; TRBD1 matches at 7 bases. CDR1 and CDR2 (germline): DFQATT, SNEGSKA (reference sequence). V lost 6 bases to trimming and J lost 6 bases; unmatched junction nucleotides: 6. The CDR3 is 12 amino acids.

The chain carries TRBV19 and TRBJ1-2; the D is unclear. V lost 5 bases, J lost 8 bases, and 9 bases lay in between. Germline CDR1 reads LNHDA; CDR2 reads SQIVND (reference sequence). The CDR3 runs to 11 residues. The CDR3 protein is CASSSRLGYTF. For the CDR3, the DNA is TGTGCCAGTAGTTCCCGACTCGGCTACACCTTC.

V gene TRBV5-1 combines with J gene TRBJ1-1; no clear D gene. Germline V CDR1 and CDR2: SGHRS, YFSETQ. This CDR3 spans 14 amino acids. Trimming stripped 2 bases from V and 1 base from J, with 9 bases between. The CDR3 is CASSFQEGNTEAFF. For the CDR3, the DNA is TGCGCCAGCAGCTTCCAAGAAGGGAACACTGAAGCTTTCTTT.

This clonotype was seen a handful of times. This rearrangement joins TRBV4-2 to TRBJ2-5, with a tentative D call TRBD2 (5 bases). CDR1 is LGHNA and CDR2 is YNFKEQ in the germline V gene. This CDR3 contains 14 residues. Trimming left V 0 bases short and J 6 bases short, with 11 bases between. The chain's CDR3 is CASSQDDGEKTQYF. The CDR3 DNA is TGTGCCAGCAGCCAAGACGACGGGGAAAAGACCCAGTACTTC.

The CDR3 DNA sequence: TGTGCCAGCAGCTTAAATCTTGGCAGTGGTCAAGAGACCCAGTACTTC. Protein: CASSLNLGSGQETQYF. The J gene is TRBJ2-5, the V gene TRBV7-9; D uncertain. Trimming left V 2 bases short and J 2 bases short, with 15 bases between. CDR1 SEHNR and CDR2 FQNEAQ come from the germline V gene (reference sequence). The CDR3 length is 16 residues. Filled out from reference TRBV7-9 and TRBJ2-5, the complete variable domain reads DTGVSQNPRHKITKRGQNVTFRCDPISEHNRLYWYRQTLGQGPEFLTYFQNEAQLEKSRLLSDRFSAERPKGSFSTLEIQRTEQGDSAMYLCASSLNLGSGQETQYFGPGTRLLVL.

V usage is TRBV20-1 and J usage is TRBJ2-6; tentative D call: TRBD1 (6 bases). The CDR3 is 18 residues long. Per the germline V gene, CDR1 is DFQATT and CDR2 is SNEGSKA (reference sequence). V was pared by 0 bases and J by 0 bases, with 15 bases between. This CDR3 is CSARDPWDTYSGANVLTF. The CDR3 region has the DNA TGCAGTGCTAGAGATCCTTGGGACACCTACTCTGGGGCCAACGTCCTGACTTTC.

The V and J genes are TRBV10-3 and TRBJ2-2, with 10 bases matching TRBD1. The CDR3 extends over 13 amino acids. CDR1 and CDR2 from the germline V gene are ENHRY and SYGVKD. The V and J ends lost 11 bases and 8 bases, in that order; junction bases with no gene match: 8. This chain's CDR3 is CASRQGAGGELFF. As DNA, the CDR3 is TGTGCCTCGCGACAGGGGGCCGGAGGGGAGCTGTTTTTT.

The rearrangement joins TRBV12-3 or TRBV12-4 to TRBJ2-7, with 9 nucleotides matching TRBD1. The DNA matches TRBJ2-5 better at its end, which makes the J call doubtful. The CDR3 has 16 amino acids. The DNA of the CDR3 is TGTGCCAGCAGGGCTCCCGGGACAGGGCTTTGGGAGACCCAGTACTTC. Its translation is CASRAPGTGLWETQYF.

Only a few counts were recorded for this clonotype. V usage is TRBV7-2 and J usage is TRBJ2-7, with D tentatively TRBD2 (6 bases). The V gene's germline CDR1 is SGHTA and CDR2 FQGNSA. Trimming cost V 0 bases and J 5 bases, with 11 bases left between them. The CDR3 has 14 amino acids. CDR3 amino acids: CASSLALAKNEQYF. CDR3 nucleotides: TGTGCCAGCAGCTTAGCTCTAGCGAAGAACGAGCAGTACTTC. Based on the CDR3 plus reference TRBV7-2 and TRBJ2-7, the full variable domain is GAGVSQSPSNKVTEKGKDVELRCDPISGHTALYWYRQSLGQGLEFLIYFQGNSAPDKSGLPSDRFSAERTGGSVSTLTIQRTQQEDSAVYLCASSLALAKNEQYFGPGTRLTVT.

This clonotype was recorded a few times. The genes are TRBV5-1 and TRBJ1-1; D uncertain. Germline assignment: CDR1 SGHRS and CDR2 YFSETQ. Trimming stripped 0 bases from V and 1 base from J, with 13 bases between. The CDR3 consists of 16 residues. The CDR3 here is CASSLDMGFGNTEAFF. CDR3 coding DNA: TGCGCCAGCAGCTTGGACATGGGCTTTGGGAACACTGAAGCTTTCTTT.

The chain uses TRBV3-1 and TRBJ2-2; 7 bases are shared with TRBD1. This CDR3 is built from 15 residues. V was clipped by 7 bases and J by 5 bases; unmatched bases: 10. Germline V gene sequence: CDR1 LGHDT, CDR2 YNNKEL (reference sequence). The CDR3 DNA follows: TGTGCCAGCACCACGGGACAGCTTAGGACCGGGGAGCTGTTTTTT. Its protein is CASTTGQLRTGELFF.

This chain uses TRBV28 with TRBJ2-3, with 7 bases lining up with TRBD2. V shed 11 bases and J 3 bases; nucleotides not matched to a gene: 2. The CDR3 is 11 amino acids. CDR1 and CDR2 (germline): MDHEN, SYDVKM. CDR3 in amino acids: CAGGETDTQYF. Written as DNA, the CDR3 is TGTGCCGGGGGGGAGACAGATACGCAGTATTTT. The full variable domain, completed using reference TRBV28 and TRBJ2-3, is DVKVTQSSRYLVKRTGEKVFLECVQDMDHENMFWYRQDPGLGLRLIYFSYDVKMKEKGDIPEGYSVSREKKERFSLILESASTNQTSMYLCAGGETDTQYFGPGTRLTVL.

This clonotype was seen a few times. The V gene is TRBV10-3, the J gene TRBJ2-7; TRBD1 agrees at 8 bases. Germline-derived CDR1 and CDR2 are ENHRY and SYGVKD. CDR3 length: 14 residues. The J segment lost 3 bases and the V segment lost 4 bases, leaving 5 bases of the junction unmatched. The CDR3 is CAISVGTGVYEQYF. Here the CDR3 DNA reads TGTGCCATCAGTGTAGGGACAGGCGTCTACGAGCAGTACTTC.

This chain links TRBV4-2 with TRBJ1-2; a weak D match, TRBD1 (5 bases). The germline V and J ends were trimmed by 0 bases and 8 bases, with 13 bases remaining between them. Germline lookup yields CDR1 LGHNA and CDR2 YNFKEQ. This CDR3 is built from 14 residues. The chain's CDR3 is CASSQEGTGDGYTF. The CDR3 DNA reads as TGTGCCAGCAGCCAAGAAGGAACGGGGGACGGCTACACCTTC.

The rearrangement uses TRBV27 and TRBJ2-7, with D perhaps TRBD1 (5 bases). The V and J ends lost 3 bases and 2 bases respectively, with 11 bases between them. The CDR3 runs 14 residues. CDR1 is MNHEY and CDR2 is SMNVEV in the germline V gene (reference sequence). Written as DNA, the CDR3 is TGTGCCAGCAGTTTTTCAGGGCCCGCCTACGAGCAGTACTTC. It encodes CASSFSGPAYEQYF.

CDR3 protein: CSGRTPPMNTEAFF. CDR3 bases: TGCAGCGGCAGGACGCCGCCGATGAACACTGAAGCTTTCTTT. The rearrangement joins TRBV29-1 to TRBJ1-1, with no clear D. The ends were cut back, 7 bases at V and 0 bases at J, with 15 bases in the middle. The CDR3 has 14 residues. From germline, CDR1 is SQVTM and CDR2 ANQGSEA.

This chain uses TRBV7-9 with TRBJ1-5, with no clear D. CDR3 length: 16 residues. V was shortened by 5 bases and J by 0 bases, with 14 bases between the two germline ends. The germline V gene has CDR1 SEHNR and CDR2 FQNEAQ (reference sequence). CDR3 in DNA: TGTGCCAGCAGCCCCGACCTTTCCTATAGCAATCAGCCCCAGCATTTT. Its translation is CASSPDLSYSNQPQHF.

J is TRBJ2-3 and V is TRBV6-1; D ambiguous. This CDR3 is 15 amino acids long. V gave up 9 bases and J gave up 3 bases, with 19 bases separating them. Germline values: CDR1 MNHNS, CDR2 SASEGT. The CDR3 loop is CASSLNAFSTDTQYF. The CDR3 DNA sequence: TGTGCCAGTAGTTTAAACGCTTTCAGTACAGATACGCAGTATTTT.

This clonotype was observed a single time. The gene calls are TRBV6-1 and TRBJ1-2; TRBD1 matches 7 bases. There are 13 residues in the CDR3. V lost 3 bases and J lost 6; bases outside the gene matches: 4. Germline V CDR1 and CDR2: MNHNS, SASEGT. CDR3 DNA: TGTGCCAGCAGTGAGACAGGGTTGGATGGCTACACCTTC. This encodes CASSETGLDGYTF.

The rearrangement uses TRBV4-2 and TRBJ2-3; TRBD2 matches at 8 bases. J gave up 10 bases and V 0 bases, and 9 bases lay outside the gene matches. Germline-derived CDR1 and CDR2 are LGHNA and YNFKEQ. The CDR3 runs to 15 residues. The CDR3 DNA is TGTGCCAGCAGCCAAGAAGAGCGGGGGACCGATGCGCAGTATTTT. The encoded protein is CASSQEERGTDAQYF.

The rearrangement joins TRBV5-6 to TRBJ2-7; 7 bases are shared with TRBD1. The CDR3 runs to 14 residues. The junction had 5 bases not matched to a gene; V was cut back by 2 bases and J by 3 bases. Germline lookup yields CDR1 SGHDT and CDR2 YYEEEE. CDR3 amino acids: CASSFTGADYEQYF. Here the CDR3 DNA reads TGTGCCAGCAGCTTTACAGGGGCGGACTACGAGCAGTACTTC.

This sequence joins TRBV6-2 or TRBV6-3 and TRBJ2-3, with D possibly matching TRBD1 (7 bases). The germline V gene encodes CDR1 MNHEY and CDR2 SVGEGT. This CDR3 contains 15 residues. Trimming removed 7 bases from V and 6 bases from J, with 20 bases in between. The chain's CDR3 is CASKPGQGGADTQYF. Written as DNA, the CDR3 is TGTGCCAGCAAACCCGGCCAGGGGGGAGCGGATACGCAGTATTTT.